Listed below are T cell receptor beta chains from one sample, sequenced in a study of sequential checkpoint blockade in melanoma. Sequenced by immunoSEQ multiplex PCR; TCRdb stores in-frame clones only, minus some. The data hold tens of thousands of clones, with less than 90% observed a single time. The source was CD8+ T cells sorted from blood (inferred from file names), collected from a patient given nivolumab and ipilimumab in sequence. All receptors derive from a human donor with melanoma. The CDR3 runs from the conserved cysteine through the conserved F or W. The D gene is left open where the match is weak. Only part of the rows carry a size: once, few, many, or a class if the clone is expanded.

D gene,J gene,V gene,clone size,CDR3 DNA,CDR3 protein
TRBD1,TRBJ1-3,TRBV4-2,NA,TGTGCCAGCAGCCCGGACAGGCTCTCTGGAAACACCATATATTTT,CASSPDRLSGNTIYF
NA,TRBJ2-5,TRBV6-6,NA,TGTGCCACCAAGGGGGAGACCCAGTACTTC,CATKGETQYF
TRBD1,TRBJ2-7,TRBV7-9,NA,TGTGCCAGCAGCCCCCGGACAGGGAAGAGGGTATACGAGCAGTACTTC,CASSPRTGKRVYEQYF
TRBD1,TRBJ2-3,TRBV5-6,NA,TGTGCCAGCAGCTTGGGACGGGACAGAGGGGCAGATACGCAGTATTTT,CASSLGRDRGADTQYF
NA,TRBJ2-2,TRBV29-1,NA,TGCAGCGTACAGGGCACCGGGGAGCTGTTTTTT,CSVQGTGELFF
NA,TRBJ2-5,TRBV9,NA,TGTGCCAGCAGCGTAGGTGAGGTTGAGACCCAGTACTTC,CASSVGEVETQYF
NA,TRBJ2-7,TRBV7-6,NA,TGTGCCAGCAGCCCCTGGACAGTCCAACCCTCCTACGAGCAGTACTTC,CASSPWTVQPSYEQYF
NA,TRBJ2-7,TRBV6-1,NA,TGTGCCAGCACTTCAGCCTACGAGCAGTACTTC,CASTSAYEQYF
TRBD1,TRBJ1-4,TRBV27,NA,TGTGCCAGCAGTTCTGTTGGGACAGGGGATGAAAAACTGTTTTTT,CASSSVGTGDEKLFF
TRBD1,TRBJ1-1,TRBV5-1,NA,TGCGCCAGCAGCTGGGGACAGGGGGACACTGAAGCTTTCTTT,CASSWGQGDTEAFF
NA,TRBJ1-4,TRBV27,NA,TGTGCCAGCAGTTTCGGAGGAACTAATGAAAAACTGTTTTTT,CASSFGGTNEKLFF
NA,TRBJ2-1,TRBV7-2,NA,TGTGCCTCTTTTGGCGGGTTTTCCTACAATGAGCAGTTCTTC,CASFGGFSYNEQFF
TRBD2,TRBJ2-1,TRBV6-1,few,TGTGCCAGCAGTGATCTAGCGGGGGCCGGCGTTGAGCAGTTCTTC,CASSDLAGAGVEQFF
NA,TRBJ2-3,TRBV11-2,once,TGTGCCAGCAGCTTGACACTCACAGATACGCAGTATTTT,CASSLTLTDTQYF
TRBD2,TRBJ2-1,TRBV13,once,TGTGCCAGCAGCCCCGGACTAGCGGGAGGAAATGAGCAGTTCTTC,CASSPGLAGGNEQFF
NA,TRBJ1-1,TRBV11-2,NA,TGTGCCAGCAGCTTAGAAGGGGCGATGAACACTGAAGCTTTCTTT,CASSLEGAMNTEAFF
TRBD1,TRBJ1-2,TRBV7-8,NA,TGTGCCAGCAGCTTAGAAGGGGGCGGCGGCAACTATGGCTACACCTTC,CASSLEGGGGNYGYTF
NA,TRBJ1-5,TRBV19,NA,TGTGCCAGTAGTATTCTTCCGGGAGCAAATCAGCCCCAGCATTTT,CASSILPGANQPQHF
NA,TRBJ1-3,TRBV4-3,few,TGCGCCAGCAGCCAAGATTGGGGGGAACCGGCTGGAAACACCATATATTTT,CASSQDWGEPAGNTIYF
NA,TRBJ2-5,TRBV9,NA,TGTGCCAGCAGCCCTCAGGGGAGAGGGGCGAAGACCCAGTACTTC,CASSPQGRGAKTQYF
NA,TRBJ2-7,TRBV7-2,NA,TGTGCCAGCAGCTTAGCAGGGGTGGGTACCTACGAGCAGTACTTC,CASSLAGVGTYEQYF
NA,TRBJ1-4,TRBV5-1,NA,TGCGCCAGCAGCATAGATGCAACTAATGAAAAACTGTTTTTT,CASSIDATNEKLFF
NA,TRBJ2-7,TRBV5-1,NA,TGCGCCAGCAGCTTGAAGCCGGACAACTACGAGCAGTACTTC,CASSLKPDNYEQYF
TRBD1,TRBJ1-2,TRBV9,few,TGTGCCAGCAGCGAACACAGGGGGCTAGACGGCTATGGCTACACCTTC,CASSEHRGLDGYGYTF
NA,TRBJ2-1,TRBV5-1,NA,TGCGCCAGCAGCTTTGAACAGGCCACCTACAATGAGCAGTTCTTC,CASSFEQATYNEQFF
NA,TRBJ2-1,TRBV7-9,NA,TGTGCCAGCAGCCCTATGGGCGGAGGATACAATGAGCAGTTCTTC,CASSPMGGGYNEQFF
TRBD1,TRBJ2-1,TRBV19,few,TGTGCCAGTAATGACAGGGGCCTAGGCAATGAGCAGTTCTTC,CASNDRGLGNEQFF
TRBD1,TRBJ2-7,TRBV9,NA,TGTGCCAGCAGCCCCCGGACAGGGAAATGGTACGAGCAGTACTTC,CASSPRTGKWYEQYF
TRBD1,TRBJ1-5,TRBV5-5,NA,TGTGCCAGCAGCTCTGGGACAGGAGCGTACTATAGCAATCAGCCCCAGCATTTT,CASSSGTGAYYSNQPQHF
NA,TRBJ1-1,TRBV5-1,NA,TGCGCCAGCAGCCCCGACACCCGACCCACTGAAGCTTTCTTT,CASSPDTRPTEAFF
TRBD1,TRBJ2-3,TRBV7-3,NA,TGTGCCAGCAGCCCCGGGCACGGGACAGATACAGATACGCAGTATTTT,CASSPGHGTDTDTQYF
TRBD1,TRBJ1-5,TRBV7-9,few,TGTGCCAGCAGCCACACAGGGGGGCAGCCCCAGCATTTT,CASSHTGGQPQHF
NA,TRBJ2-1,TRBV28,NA,TGTGCCAGCAGTTCCGGACTGGACCACAATGAGCAGTTCTTC,CASSSGLDHNEQFF
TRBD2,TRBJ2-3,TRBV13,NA,TGTGCCAGCAGCGCCCGGATGCCCCTGGGGAGGGTTCCAGATACGCAGTATTTT,CASSARMPLGRVPDTQYF
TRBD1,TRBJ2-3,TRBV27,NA,TGTGCCAGCAGTTGGGGCCCGGGACAGAGGTCGGATACGCAGTATTTT,CASSWGPGQRSDTQYF
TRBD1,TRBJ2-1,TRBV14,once,TGTGCCAGCAGCCGCCGGGACAGGGGATACAATGAGCAGTTCTTC,CASSRRDRGYNEQFF
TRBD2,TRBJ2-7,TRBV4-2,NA,TGTGCCAGCAGCCAAGCGACTAGCGGACCCTACGAGCAGTACTTC,CASSQATSGPYEQYF
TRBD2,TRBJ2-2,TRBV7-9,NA,TGTGCCAGCAGCCTGACTAGCGGGGTGTCGAACACCGGGGAGCTGTTTTTT,CASSLTSGVSNTGELFF
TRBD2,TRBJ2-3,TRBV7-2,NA,TGTGCCAGCAGCTTGGCTAGCGGGGGAAGCACAGATACGCAGTATTTT,CASSLASGGSTDTQYF
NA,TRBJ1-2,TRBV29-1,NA,TGCAGCGTTGAAGAGGACATTAACTATGGCTACACCTTC,CSVEEDINYGYTF